Detailed here is one T cell receptor (beta chain). The germline gives CDR1 ENHRY, CDR2 SYGVKD. V was pared by 8 bases and J by 10 bases, with 4 bases of the junction left unmatched. The CDR3 totals 11 residues. Each CDR3 protein is one row after TCRdb ran MiXCR on the 5' RACE reads. The sample carries about 210,000 distinct CDR3 sequences, less than 10% recorded once. The sample belongs to a study of identical twins. The sample comprised memory (CD45RO+) T cells sorted from blood. The V and J genes are TRBV10-3 and TRBJ2-1; 8 nucleotides match TRBD2. This receptor was obtained from a woman younger than 30 in good health. CDR3 sequence (DNA): TGTGCCATCCGGGGGGGGGACGAGCAGTTCTTC. This encodes CAIRGGDEQFF.